Each of the 32 T cell receptor beta chains below was sequenced from the same sample in a study of T cell responses to AZD1222 COVID-19 vaccine. Assay used: immunoSEQ multiplex PCR; TCRdb lists only in-frame clones, some missing. This sample has 150,000 to 200,000 clones, with around 89% found just once. This material consisted of peripheral blood, taken on day 0 of AZD1222 vaccination. The receptors stem from an adult in good health.

This sequence joins TRBV28 and TRBJ1-6, with 7 bases that match TRBD1. CDR1 is MDHEN, CDR2 SYDVKM, per germline. After removal of 9 bases from V and 0 bases from J, the junction contained 14 bases not matched to a gene. The CDR3 consists of 18 residues. The CDR3 reads CASEGGQFWNSYNSPLHF. The CDR3 DNA follows: TGTGCCAGTGAAGGGGGCCAGTTTTGGAACTCCTATAATTCACCCCTCCACTTT.

There are a few counts of this clone. The chain joins TRBV7-8 to TRBJ2-7, with D tentatively TRBD2 (6 bases). Germline CDR1 and CDR2: SGHVS and FQNEAQ. CDR3 length: 14 residues. V lost 3 bases and J lost 3, with 12 bases in between. The DNA of the CDR3 is TGTGCCAGCAGCTTGGGGGAGGTCGGCTACGAGCAGTACTTC. Amino acids: CASSLGEVGYEQYF.

This chain joins TRBV6-5 and TRBJ1-1; no clear D gene. This CDR3 has 13 residues. The germline V gene encodes CDR1 MNHEY and CDR2 SVGAGI. V lost 10 bases and J lost 1, with 13 bases in between. This CDR3 is CATQRGKNTEAFF. The CDR3 DNA sequence: TGTGCCACCCAACGAGGGAAGAACACTGAAGCTTTCTTT.

The rearrangement joins TRBV5-1 to TRBJ1-5; 9 bases are a match to TRBD1. CDR1 is SGHRS, CDR2 YFSETQ, per germline. The CDR3 totals 15 residues. With 0 bases clipped from V and 8 bases from J, the junction kept 6 bases outside the gene matches. The CDR3 DNA reads TGCGCCAGCAGCTTGGGGGACAGGGCTAACGAGCCCCAGCATTTT. Translated: CASSLGDRANEPQHF. Based on the CDR3 plus reference TRBV5-1 and TRBJ1-5, the full variable domain is KAGVTQTPRYLIKTRGQQVTLSCSPISGHRSVSWYQQTPGQGLQFLFEYFSETQRNKGNFPGRFSGRQFSNSRSEMNVSTLELGDSALYLCASSLGDRANEPQHFGDGTRLSIL.

The chain is built from TRBV5-1 and TRBJ2-3; 10 bases map to TRBD1. Germline CDR1 is SGHRS and CDR2 is YFSETQ. This CDR3 has 15 amino acids. V shed 4 bases and J 4 bases; nucleotides not matched to a gene: 6. The CDR3 DNA follows: TGCGCCAGCAGCCCGGGACAGGGGCGGTCAGATACGCAGTATTTT. Its translation: CASSPGQGRSDTQYF.

This clone was found a few times. The chain links TRBV5-4 to TRBJ2-3; maybe TRBD2 (7 bases). V shed 7 bases and J shed 2 bases, with 17 bases lying between them. Germline-derived CDR1 and CDR2 are SGHNT and YYREEE (reference sequence). The CDR3 runs to 15 residues. In DNA, the CDR3 is TGTGCCAGCCGGGACCGCGGGGGCTTCACAGATACGCAGTATTTT. It specifies CASRDRGGFTDTQYF. The whole variable domain, filled in from reference TRBV5-4 and TRBJ2-3, reads ETGVTQSPTHLIKTRGQQVTLRCSSQSGHNTVSWYQQALGQGPQFIFQYYREEENGRGNFPPRFSGLQFPNYSSELNVNALELDDSALYLCASRDRGGFTDTQYFGPGTRLTVL.

This sequence joins TRBV19 and TRBJ2-3; TRBD1 matches at 9 bases. V was pared by 5 bases and J by 3 bases, with 3 bases of the junction left unmatched. CDR3 length: 14 amino acids. Germline V gene lookup returns CDR1 LNHDA and CDR2 SQIVND (reference sequence). The CDR3 nucleotides are TGTGCCAGTAGTCTACAGGGGGCGACAGATACGCAGTATTTT. Its translation is CASSLQGATDTQYF.

The V and J genes are TRBV30 and TRBJ1-3; tentatively, D is TRBD1 (5 bases). The CDR3 loop spans 13 amino acids. V lost 2 bases to trimming and J lost 4 bases, with 9 bases between them. The germline V gene encodes CDR1 GTSNPN and CDR2 SVGIG (reference sequence). CDR3 in amino acids: CAWSTGPGNTIYF. The DNA of the CDR3 is TGTGCCTGGAGTACAGGACCAGGAAACACCATATATTTT.

CDR3 DNA: TGTGCCAGCAGTGCCACCCCTAGCCGGGGCAATCAGCCCCAGCATTTT. It codes for CASSATPSRGNQPQHF. This chain connects TRBV6-1 to TRBJ1-5; D is undetermined. Trimming cost V 4 bases and J 2 bases, with 15 bases left between them. Looked up from germline, CDR1 is MNHNS and CDR2 is SASEGT. CDR3 length: 16 residues.

This sequence joins TRBV6-5 and TRBJ2-6, with D possibly TRBD1 on 6 matching bases. Germline loops: CDR1 MNHEY, CDR2 SVGAGI. This CDR3 region has 13 residues. V dropped 7 bases and J dropped 5 bases, with 9 bases sitting between them. CDR3 region: CASMRDRANVLTF. In DNA, the CDR3 is TGTGCCAGCATGAGGGACAGGGCCAACGTCCTGACTTTC.

This clone has a single count. V and J are TRBV6-1 and TRBJ2-7, with a tentative D call TRBD1 (6 bases). The V gene's germline CDR1 is MNHNS and CDR2 SASEGT. The V gene lost 4 bases and the J gene lost 3 bases, with 25 bases spanning the gap. The CDR3 runs 18 residues. The CDR3 loop reads CASSVRTGIRGDIYEQYF. The CDR3 DNA sequence: TGTGCCAGCAGTGTTCGCACAGGGATCCGAGGGGATATCTACGAGCAGTACTTC.

The genes are TRBV19 and TRBJ2-3, with D perhaps assigned TRBD1 or TRBD2 (6 bases each). CDR3 size: 15 residues. Trimming took 1 base from V and 2 from J, leaving 10 bases between them. Germline V gene lookup returns CDR1 LNHDA and CDR2 SQIVND (reference sequence). CDR3 loop: CASSIAEGVTDTQYF. In nucleotides, the CDR3 is TGTGCCAGTAGTATAGCGGAGGGGGTCACAGATACGCAGTATTTT.

The chain's CDR3 is CASLQGGTSTDTQYF. The CDR3 DNA reads TGTGCCAGCTTACAGGGTGGAACAAGCACAGATACGCAGTATTTT. V usage is TRBV5-5 and J usage is TRBJ2-3, with TRBD1 as a possible D gene (6 bases). Germline CDR1 and CDR2: SGHKS and YYEKEE (reference sequence). CDR3 length: 15 amino acids. V lost 7 bases and J lost 0, with 15 bases in between.

The chain has TRBV7-9 and TRBJ1-5, with D tentatively TRBD1 (5 bases). Germline values: CDR1 SEHNR, CDR2 FQNEAQ (reference sequence). V was clipped by 5 bases and J by 2 bases, with 13 bases between them. This CDR3 is 15 amino acids long. This chain's CDR3 is CASSAQGGRNQPQHF. The CDR3 DNA reads TGTGCCAGCAGCGCCCAGGGAGGTCGCAATCAGCCCCAGCATTTT.

The chain has TRBV30 and TRBJ1-6; 7 bases align to TRBD1. Looked up from germline, CDR1 is GTSNPN and CDR2 is SVGIG (reference sequence). This CDR3 region has 14 residues. Trimming removed 4 bases from V and 2 bases from J; junction bases left unmatched: 2. The CDR3 reads CAWTRGTYNSPLHF. Written as DNA, the CDR3 is TGTGCCTGGACCAGGGGGACCTATAATTCACCCCTCCACTTT.

This clone has a single count. The chain has TRBV5-1 and TRBJ2-5; perhaps TRBD1 as D (8 bases). CDR3 size: 18 residues. Germline V gives CDR1 SGHRS, CDR2 YFSETQ. V dropped 4 bases and J dropped 5 bases, with 27 bases sitting between them. The CDR3 reads CASSPGEGRGLRFETQYF. The CDR3 nucleotides read TGCGCCAGCAGCCCGGGGGAGGGCAGGGGGCTTCGTTTTGAGACCCAGTACTTC.

The chain combines TRBV2 with TRBJ2-3, with TRBD2 matching over 8 bases. Germline CDR1 SNHLY, CDR2 FYNNEI. This CDR3 has 16 residues. Trimming took 7 bases from V and 5 from J; bases not matched to a gene: 14. CDR3 in amino acids: CASTGSRGGRGDTQYF. For the CDR3, the DNA is TGTGCCAGCACCGGCTCACGGGGGGGCCGTGGAGATACGCAGTATTTT.

This clone was detected only once. The genes are TRBV7-9 and TRBJ1-2; 7 bases map to TRBD1. This CDR3 has 16 residues. J lost 5 bases, V lost 2 bases, and 11 bases had no gene match. The V gene's germline CDR1 is SEHNR and CDR2 FQNEAQ (reference sequence). The CDR3 is CASSLKATGTSYGYTF. CDR3 in DNA: TGTGCCAGCAGCTTAAAGGCGACAGGGACCTCTTATGGCTACACCTTC.

The rearrangement joins TRBV7-2 to TRBJ2-1; a weak D match, TRBD2 (5 bases). Trimming removed 8 bases at V and 0 bases at J, with 11 bases between. This CDR3 contains 14 residues. Germline lookup yields CDR1 SGHTA and CDR2 FQGNSA. The CDR3 DNA follows: TGTGCCAGCGTTACGGGAATCTCCTACAATGAGCAGTTCTTC. Its translation: CASVTGISYNEQFF. The variable domain in full, completed from reference TRBV7-2 and TRBJ2-1, reads GAGVSQSPSNKVTEKGKDVELRCDPISGHTALYWYRQSLGQGLEFLIYFQGNSAPDKSGLPSDRFSAERTGGSVSTLTIQRTQQEDSAVYLCASVTGISYNEQFFGPGTRLTVL.

The rearrangement joins TRBV5-1 to TRBJ2-3; 7 nucleotides line up with TRBD1. V lost 5 bases and J lost 1; bases outside the gene matches: 7. This CDR3 is 15 amino acids long. CDR1 and CDR2 (germline): SGHRS, YFSETQ. The CDR3 is CASSHKGTGTDTQYF. The CDR3 nucleotides are TGCGCCAGCAGTCACAAAGGGACAGGCACAGATACGCAGTATTTT. Full variable domain (remainder filled in from reference TRBV5-1 and TRBJ2-3): KAGVTQTPRYLIKTRGQQVTLSCSPISGHRSVSWYQQTPGQGLQFLFEYFSETQRNKGNFPGRFSGRQFSNSRSEMNVSTLELGDSALYLCASSHKGTGTDTQYFGPGTRLTVL.

The chain employs TRBV6-1 and TRBJ1-5; no clear D gene. This CDR3 is 16 amino acids long. V was shortened by 2 bases and J by 0 bases, with 11 bases between the two germline ends. Per the germline V gene, CDR1 is MNHNS and CDR2 is SASEGT. The CDR3 sequence is CASSEWSVGSNQPQHF. The CDR3 bases are TGTGCCAGCAGTGAATGGAGTGTGGGTAGCAATCAGCCCCAGCATTTT.

This chain joins TRBV30 and TRBJ1-4; no definite D call. The V gene lost 4 bases and the J gene lost 0 bases, with 6 bases spanning the gap. Germline loops: CDR1 GTSNPN, CDR2 SVGIG (reference sequence). The CDR3 has 13 amino acids. The CDR3 here is CAWNHPTNEKLFF. CDR3 nucleotides: TGTGCCTGGAACCACCCAACTAATGAAAAACTGTTTTTT.

The chain couples TRBV19 to TRBJ2-1; 11 bases are a match to TRBD2. Germline-derived CDR1 and CDR2 are LNHDA and SQIVND (reference sequence). The junction had 9 bases not matched to a gene; V was cut back by 8 bases and J by 3 bases. The CDR3 totals 16 residues. The CDR3, as DNA: TGTGCCAGTTCTAGGTCGGGACTAGCGGACTACAATGAGCAGTTCTTC. This codes for CASSRSGLADYNEQFF. Combining the CDR3 with reference TRBV19 and TRBJ2-1 gives the whole variable domain DGGITQSPKYLFRKEGQNVTLSCEQNLNHDAMYWYRQDPGQGLRLIYYSQIVNDFQKGDIAEGYSVSREKKESFPLTVTSAQKNPTAFYLCASSRSGLADYNEQFFGPGTRLTVL.

This chain links TRBV28 with TRBJ1-6; TRBD1 might be the D (6 bases). The CDR3 covers 14 residues. V was pared by 6 bases and J by 6 bases, with 12 bases between. Germline loops: CDR1 MDHEN, CDR2 SYDVKM. CDR3 region: CASRTGTPNSPLHF. CDR3 sequence (DNA): TGTGCCAGCAGGACCGGGACACCTAATTCACCCCTCCACTTT.

V usage is TRBV10-3 and J usage is TRBJ2-7, with 12 bases fitting TRBD1. CDR3 length: 15 residues. J lost 5 bases, V lost 3 bases, and 5 bases had no gene match. The germline CDR1 and CDR2 sequences are ENHRY and SYGVKD. CDR3 sequence reads: CAISESGTGGNEQYF. DNA of the CDR3: TGTGCCATCAGTGAATCCGGGACAGGGGGCAACGAGCAGTACTTC.

The V call is TRBV15, the J call TRBJ1-1; 8 bases are a match to TRBD1. This CDR3 spans 16 amino acids. The J segment lost 8 bases and the V segment lost 5 bases, leaving 16 bases of the junction unmatched. The germline V gene has CDR1 LNHNV and CDR2 YYDKDF (reference sequence). Here the CDR3 reads CATSRTGTSLTPEAFF. The CDR3 DNA reads as TGTGCCACCAGCCGGACAGGGACAAGCCTAACTCCGGAAGCTTTCTTT.

This chain links TRBV18 with TRBJ2-2; 8 bases are a match to TRBD1. The CDR3 extends over 14 amino acids. J lost 9 bases, V lost 1 base, and 4 bases had no gene match. Germline V CDR1 and CDR2: KGHSH, LQKENI. Here the CDR3 reads CASSPQGQGRELFF. CDR3 bases: TGTGCCAGCTCACCACAAGGACAGGGCCGGGAGCTGTTTTTT.

This chain connects TRBV25-1 to TRBJ1-4; D ambiguous. V was shortened by 6 bases and J by 0 bases, with 8 bases between the two germline ends. Germline V gene lookup returns CDR1 MGHDK and CDR2 SYGVNS. This CDR3 is 14 amino acids long. For the CDR3, the DNA is TGTGCCAGCAGCCCCCGGACAACTAATGAAAAACTGTTTTTT. As protein: CASSPRTTNEKLFF.

On this clone: Other DNA sequences in the same sample also yield this CDR3. This chain joins TRBV28 and TRBJ1-2, with a weak D call TRBD1 (5 bases). Per germline, CDR1 MDHEN and CDR2 SYDVKM. The CDR3 runs to 13 residues. The V end was cut by 7 bases, the J end by 1 base, with 10 bases between. This chain's CDR3 is CASTLGGNYGYTF. The CDR3 DNA reads TGTGCCAGCACCCTGGGGGGTAACTATGGCTACACCTTC.

This clone was observed a single time. The rearrangement joins TRBV24-1 to TRBJ2-7; 7 bases agree with TRBD2. This CDR3 has 16 amino acids. Germline CDR1 is KGHDR and CDR2 is SFDVKD. Trimming took 3 bases from V and 3 from J; bases not matched to a gene: 10. The CDR3 reads CATSDGGVAGDYEQYF. In DNA form, the CDR3 reads TGTGCCACCAGTGATGGGGGAGTAGCGGGTGACTACGAGCAGTACTTC.

The chain uses TRBV4-1 and TRBJ2-7; 11 positions match TRBD2. Germline V gene lookup returns CDR1 MGHRA and CDR2 YSYEKL. The CDR3 covers 15 residues. The J segment lost 5 bases and the V segment lost 5 bases, leaving 8 bases of the junction unmatched. The CDR3 nucleotides read TGCGCCAGCAGCAATAGGACTAGCGGGCCCCACGAGCAGTACTTC. As protein: CASSNRTSGPHEQYF.

V and J are TRBV6-6 and TRBJ1-3; maybe TRBD1 (5 bases). Germline V CDR1 and CDR2: MNHNY, SVGAGI (reference sequence). The CDR3 sequence is 19 residues long. V shed 5 bases and J shed 0 bases, with 23 bases lying between them. The CDR3 DNA is TGTGCCAGCAGTCTACACGCTCTTTCCAGGGAACTCTCTGGAAACACCATATATTTT. Amino acid sequence: CASSLHALSRELSGNTIYF.